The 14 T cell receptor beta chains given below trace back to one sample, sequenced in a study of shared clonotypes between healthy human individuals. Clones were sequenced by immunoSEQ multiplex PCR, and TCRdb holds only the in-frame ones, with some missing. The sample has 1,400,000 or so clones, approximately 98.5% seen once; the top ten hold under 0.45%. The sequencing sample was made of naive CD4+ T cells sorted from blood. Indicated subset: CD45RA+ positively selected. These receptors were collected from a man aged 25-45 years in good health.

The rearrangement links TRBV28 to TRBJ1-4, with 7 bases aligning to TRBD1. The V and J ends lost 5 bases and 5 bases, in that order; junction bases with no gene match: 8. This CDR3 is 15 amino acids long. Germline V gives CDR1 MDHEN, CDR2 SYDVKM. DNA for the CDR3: TGTGCCAGCAGTCCCCCCGACAGGGACAATGAAAAACTGTTTTTT. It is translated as CASSPPDRDNEKLFF.

CDR3 in amino acids: CASSLQLFQGNEQFF. CDR3 nucleotide sequence: TGTGCCAGCAGCTTACAACTTTTTCAGGGGAATGAGCAGTTCTTC. J is TRBJ2-1 and V is TRBV12-1; TRBD1 is the table's D call and was not checked against the DNA. TRBV12-1 is a listed pseudogene. The CDR3 length is 15 residues.

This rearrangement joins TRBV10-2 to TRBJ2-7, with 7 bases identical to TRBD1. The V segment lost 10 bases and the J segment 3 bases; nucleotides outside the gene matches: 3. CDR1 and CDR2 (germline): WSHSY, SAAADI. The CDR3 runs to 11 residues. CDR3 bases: TGCGCCATCGGGGACAGCTACGAGCAGTACTTC. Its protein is CAIGDSYEQYF.

As DNA, the CDR3 is TGCGCCAGCAGTGAGTTCGCGGGTTACGAGCAGTACTTC. Translation: CASSEFAGYEQYF. This chain connects TRBV10-1 to TRBJ2-7; maybe TRBD2 (5 bases). Germline V lookup: CDR1 WNHNN, CDR2 SYGVQD (reference sequence). Trimming removed 1 base from V and 4 bases from J, with 8 bases in between. The CDR3 loop spans 13 amino acids.

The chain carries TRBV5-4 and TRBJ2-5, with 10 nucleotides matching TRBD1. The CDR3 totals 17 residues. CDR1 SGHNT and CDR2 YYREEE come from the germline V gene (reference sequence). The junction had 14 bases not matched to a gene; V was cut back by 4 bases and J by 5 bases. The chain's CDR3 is CASSTKGQGISTETQYF. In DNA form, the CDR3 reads TGTGCCAGCAGCACGAAGGGACAGGGGATTTCGACGGAGACCCAGTACTTC.

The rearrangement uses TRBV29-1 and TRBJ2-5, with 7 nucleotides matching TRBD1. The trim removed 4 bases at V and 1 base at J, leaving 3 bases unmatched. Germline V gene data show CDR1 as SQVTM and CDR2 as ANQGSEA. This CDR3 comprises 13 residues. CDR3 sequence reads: CSVVRDSQETQYF. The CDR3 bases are TGCAGCGTTGTCCGGGACAGCCAAGAGACCCAGTACTTC.

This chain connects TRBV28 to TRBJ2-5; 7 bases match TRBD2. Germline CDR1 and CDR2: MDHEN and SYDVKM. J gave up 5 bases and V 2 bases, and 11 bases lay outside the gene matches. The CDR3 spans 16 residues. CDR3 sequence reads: CASSLRPRTRRETQYF. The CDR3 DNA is TGTGCCAGCAGTTTAAGGCCAAGGACTAGAAGGGAGACCCAGTACTTC.

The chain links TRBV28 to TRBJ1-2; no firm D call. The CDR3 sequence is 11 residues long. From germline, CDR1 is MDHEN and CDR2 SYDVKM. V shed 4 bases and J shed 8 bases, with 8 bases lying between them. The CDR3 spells CASSWGLGYTF. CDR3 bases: TGTGCCAGCAGTTGGGGTTTGGGCTACACCTTC.

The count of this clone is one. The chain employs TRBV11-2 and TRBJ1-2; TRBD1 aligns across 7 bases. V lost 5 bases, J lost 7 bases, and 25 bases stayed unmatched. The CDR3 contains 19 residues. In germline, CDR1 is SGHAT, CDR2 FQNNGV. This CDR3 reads CASSLLGLQNRGRTSGYTF. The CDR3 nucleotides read TGTGCCAGCAGCCTTCTAGGACTACAGAACAGGGGTAGGACTTCTGGCTACACCTTC.

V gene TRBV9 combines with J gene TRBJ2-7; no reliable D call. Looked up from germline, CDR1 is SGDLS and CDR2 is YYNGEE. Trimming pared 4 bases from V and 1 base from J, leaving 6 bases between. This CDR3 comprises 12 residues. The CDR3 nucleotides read TGTGCCAGCAGCCCCGGGTCCTACGAGCAGTACTTC. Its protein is CASSPGSYEQYF.

In nucleotides, the CDR3 is TGTGCCAGTATCCGGACAGGGGAGAGGGGCTACACCTTC. As protein: CASIRTGERGYTF. The J gene is TRBJ1-2, the V gene TRBV19; 9 bases are a match to TRBD1. Losses at the gene ends were 7 bases for V and 8 bases for J; bases not matched to a gene: 8. The CDR3 consists of 13 residues. The germline gives CDR1 LNHDA, CDR2 SQIVND (reference sequence).

The CDR3 DNA follows: TGCGCCAGCAGCTTATCCGGGACATTAGGCTACGAGCAGTACTTC. This translates into CASSLSGTLGYEQYF. The V call is TRBV5-1, the J call TRBJ2-7; D is possibly TRBD1 (6 bases). The CDR3 totals 15 residues. V lost 2 bases, J lost 3 bases, and 15 bases lay in between. Germline lookup yields CDR1 SGHRS and CDR2 YFSETQ.

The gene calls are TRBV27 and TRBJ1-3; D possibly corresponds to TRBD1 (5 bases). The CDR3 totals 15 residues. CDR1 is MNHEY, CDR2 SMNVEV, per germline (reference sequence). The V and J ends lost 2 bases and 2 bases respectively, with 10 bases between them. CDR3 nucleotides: TGTGCCAGCAGTTTAAAGGCAGGGACTGGAAACACCATATATTTT. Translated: CASSLKAGTGNTIYF.

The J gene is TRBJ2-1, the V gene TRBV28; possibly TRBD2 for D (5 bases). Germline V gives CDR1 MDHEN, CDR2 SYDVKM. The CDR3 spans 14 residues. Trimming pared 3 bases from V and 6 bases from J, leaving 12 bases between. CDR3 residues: CASSFSLSGNEQFF. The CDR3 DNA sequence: TGTGCCAGCAGTTTTAGCCTAAGCGGCAATGAGCAGTTCTTC.